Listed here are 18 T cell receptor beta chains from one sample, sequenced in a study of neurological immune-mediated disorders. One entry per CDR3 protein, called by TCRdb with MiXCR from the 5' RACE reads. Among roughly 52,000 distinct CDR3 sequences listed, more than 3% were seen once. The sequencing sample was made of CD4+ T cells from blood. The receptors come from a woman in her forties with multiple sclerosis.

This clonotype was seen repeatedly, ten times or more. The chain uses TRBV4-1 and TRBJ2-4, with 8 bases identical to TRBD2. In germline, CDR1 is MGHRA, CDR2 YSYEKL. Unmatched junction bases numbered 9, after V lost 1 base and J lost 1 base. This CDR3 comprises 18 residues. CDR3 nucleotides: TGCGCCAGCAGCCAAGGTCTGAGGGGGACTAGGGCCAAAAACATTCAGTACTTC. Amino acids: CASSQGLRGTRAKNIQYF.

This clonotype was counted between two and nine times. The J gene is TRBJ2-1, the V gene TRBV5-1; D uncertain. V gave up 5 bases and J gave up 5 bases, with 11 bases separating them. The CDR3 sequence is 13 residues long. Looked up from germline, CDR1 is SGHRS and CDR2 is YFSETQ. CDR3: CASRFESNNEQFF. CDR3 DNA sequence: TGCGCCAGCAGATTTGAGTCGAACAATGAGCAGTTCTTC.

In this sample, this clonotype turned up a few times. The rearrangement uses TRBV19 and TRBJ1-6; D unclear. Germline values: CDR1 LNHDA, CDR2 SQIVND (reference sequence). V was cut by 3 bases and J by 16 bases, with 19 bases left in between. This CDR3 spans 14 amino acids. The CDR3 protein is CASSIPGESRRLHF. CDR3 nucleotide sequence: TGTGCCAGTAGTATCCCGGGTGAGTCCCGTCGTCTCCACTTT.

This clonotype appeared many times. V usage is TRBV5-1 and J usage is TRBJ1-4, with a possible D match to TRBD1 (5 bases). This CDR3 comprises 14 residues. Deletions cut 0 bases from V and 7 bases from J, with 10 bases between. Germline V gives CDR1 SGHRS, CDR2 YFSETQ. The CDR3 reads CASSLGQLAEKLFF. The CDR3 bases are TGCGCCAGCAGCTTGGGACAGCTAGCTGAAAAACTGTTTTTT. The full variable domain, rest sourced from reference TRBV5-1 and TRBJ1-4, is KAGVTQTPRYLIKTRGQQVTLSCSPISGHRSVSWYQQTPGQGLQFLFEYFSETQRNKGNFPGRFSGRQFSNSRSEMNVSTLELGDSALYLCASSLGQLAEKLFFGSGTQLSVL.

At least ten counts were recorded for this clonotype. The CDR3 DNA reads as TGTGCCAGCAGTGAGGTGATCGTTAAAGGGGGCTACACCTTC. As protein: CASSEVIVKGGYTF. This sequence joins TRBV2 and TRBJ1-2; D not certain. CDR3 size: 14 residues. The germline V gene encodes CDR1 SNHLY and CDR2 FYNNEI. Trimming took 3 bases from V and 8 from J, leaving 16 bases between them.

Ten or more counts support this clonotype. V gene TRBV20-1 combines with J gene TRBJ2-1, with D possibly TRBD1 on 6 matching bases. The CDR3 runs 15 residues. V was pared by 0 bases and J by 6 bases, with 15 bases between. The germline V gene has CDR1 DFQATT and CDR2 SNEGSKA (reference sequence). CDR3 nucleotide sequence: TGCAGTGCTAGAGATCAAGGGGGATTTCTCAATGAGCAGTTCTTC. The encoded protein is CSARDQGGFLNEQFF.

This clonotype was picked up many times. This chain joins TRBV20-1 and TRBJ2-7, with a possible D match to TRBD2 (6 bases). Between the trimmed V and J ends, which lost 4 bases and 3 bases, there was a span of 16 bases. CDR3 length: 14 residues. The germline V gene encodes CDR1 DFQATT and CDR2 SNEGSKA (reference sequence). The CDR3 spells CSANTDGRVYEQYF. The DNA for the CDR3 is TGCAGTGCTAATACCGACGGGAGAGTCTACGAGCAGTACTTC.

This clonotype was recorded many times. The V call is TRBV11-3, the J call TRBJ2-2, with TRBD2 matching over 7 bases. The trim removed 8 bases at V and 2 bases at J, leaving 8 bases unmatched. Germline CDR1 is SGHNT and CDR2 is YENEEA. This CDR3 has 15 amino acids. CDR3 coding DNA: TGTGCCAGCTCGAAATGGGGGGGAAACACCGGGGAGCTGTTTTTT. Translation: CASSKWGGNTGELFF.

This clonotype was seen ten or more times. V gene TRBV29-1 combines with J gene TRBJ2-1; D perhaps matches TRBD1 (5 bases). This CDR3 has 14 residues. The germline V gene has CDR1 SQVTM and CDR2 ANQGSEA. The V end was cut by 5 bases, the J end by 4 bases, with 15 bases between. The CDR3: CSVLGRGPYNEQFF. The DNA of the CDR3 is TGCAGCGTTCTCGGTAGGGGTCCTTACAATGAGCAGTTCTTC.

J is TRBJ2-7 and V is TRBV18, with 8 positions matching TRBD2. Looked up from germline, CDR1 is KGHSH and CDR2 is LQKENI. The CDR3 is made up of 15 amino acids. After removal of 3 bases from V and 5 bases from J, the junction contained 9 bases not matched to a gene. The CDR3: CASSPSGGLGHEQYF. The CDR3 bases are TGTGCCAGCTCACCGAGCGGGGGCCTGGGACACGAGCAGTACTTC.

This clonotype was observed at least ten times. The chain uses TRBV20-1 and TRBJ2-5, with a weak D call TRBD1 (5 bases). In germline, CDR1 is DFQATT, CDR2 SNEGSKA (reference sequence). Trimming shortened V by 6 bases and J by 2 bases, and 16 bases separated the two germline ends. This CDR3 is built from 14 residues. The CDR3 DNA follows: TGCAGTGCACCCAACGCAGGGTCTCAAGAGACCCAGTACTTC. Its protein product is CSAPNAGSQETQYF.

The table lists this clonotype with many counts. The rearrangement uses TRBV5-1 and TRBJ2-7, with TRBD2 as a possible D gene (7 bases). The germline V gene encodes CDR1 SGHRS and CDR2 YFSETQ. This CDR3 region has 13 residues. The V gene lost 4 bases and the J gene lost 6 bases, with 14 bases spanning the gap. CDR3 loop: CASSPREGVEQYF. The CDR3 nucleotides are TGCGCCAGCAGCCCCAGGGAGGGGGTCGAGCAGTACTTC. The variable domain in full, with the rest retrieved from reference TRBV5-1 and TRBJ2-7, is KAGVTQTPRYLIKTRGQQVTLSCSPISGHRSVSWYQQTPGQGLQFLFEYFSETQRNKGNFPGRFSGRQFSNSRSEMNVSTLELGDSALYLCASSPREGVEQYFGPGTRLTVT.

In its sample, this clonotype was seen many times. In DNA, the CDR3 is TGTGCCAGCAGCCCAACAACAGGGGGTACGGTAGGGACCCAGTACTTC. The encoded protein is CASSPTTGGTVGTQYF. The chain has TRBV9 and TRBJ2-5; the match to TRBD1 covers 8 bases. Germline values: CDR1 SGDLS, CDR2 YYNGEE. The CDR3 covers 16 residues. V was pared by 4 bases and J by 7 bases, with 15 bases of the junction left unmatched. The complete variable domain, with remaining parts taken from reference TRBV9 and TRBJ2-5, reads DSGVTQTPKHLITATGQRVTLRCSPRSGDLSVYWYQQSLDQGLQFLIQYYNGEERAKGNILERFSAQQFPDLHSELNLSSLELGDSALYFCASSPTTGGTVGTQYFGPGTRLLVL.

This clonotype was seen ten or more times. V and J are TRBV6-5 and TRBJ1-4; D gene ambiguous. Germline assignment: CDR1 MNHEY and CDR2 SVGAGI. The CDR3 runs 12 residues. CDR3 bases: TGTCGAGGCAACAGATATAATGAAAAACTGTTTTTT. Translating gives CRGNRYNEKLFF.

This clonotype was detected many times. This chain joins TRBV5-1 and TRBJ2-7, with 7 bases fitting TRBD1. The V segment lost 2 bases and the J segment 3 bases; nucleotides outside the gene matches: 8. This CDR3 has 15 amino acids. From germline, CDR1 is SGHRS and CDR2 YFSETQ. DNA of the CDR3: TGCGCCAGCAGCTTTTTCGGACAGGTTAACTACGAGCAGTACTTC. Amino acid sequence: CASSFFGQVNYEQYF.

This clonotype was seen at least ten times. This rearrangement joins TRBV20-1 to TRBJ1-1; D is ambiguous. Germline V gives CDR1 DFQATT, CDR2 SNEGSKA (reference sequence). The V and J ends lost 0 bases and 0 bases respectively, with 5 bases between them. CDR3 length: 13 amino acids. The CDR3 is CSARDTLNTEAFF. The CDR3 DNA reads TGCAGTGCTAGAGACACACTGAACACTGAAGCTTTCTTT.

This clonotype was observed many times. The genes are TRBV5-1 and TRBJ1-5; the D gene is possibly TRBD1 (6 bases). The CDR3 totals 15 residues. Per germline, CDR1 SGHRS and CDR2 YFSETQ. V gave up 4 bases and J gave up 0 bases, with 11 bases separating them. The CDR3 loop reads CASSPVGASNQPQHF. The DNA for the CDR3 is TGCGCCAGCAGCCCGGTGGGGGCTAGCAATCAGCCCCAGCATTTT.

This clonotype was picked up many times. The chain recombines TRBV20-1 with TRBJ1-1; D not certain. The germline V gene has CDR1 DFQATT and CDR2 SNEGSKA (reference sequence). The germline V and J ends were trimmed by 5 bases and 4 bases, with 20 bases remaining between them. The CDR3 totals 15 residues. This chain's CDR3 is CSADVRSPKSTEAFF. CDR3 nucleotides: TGCAGTGCTGACGTCCGGAGTCCCAAGTCCACTGAAGCTTTCTTT.